This T cell receptor (beta chain) is from a study of T cells in localized non-small cell lung cancer. Study findings and constraints: For the top 100 tumor clones, a median about 62 also appeared in adjacent lung. Adjacent uninvolved lung tissue had the highest T cell clonality, exceeding tumor. Heterogeneity cannot be ruled out, as sequencing used one tumor region only.

This clone showed up just a few times. Antigen: not known. TCRdb's copy holds only in-frame clones and misses some; the assay was immunoSEQ multiplex PCR. There are about 35,000 clones in the sample; less than 95% occur only once, and 12% lies in the top ten. Germline CDR1 and CDR2: ENHRY and SYGVKD. This CDR3 comprises 15 residues. V lost 0 bases and J lost 6, with 14 bases in between. This specimen was peripheral blood mononuclear cells, taken before any cancer treatment. The TCR comes from a female donor of 60 years or more with stage II lung adenocarcinoma. V gene TRBV10-3 combines with J gene TRBJ1-2; weak D call: TRBD1 (5 bases). The DNA for the CDR3 is TGTGCCATCAGTGAGTCGAATCAAGGGGCGGATGGCTACACCTTC. It codes for CAISESNQGADGYTF.